This T cell receptor (beta chain) was observed in a study of radiation and T cells in renal cell carcinoma. The V end lost 6 bases, the J end lost 5 bases, and 7 bases lay between the germline ends. Germline-derived CDR1 and CDR2 are DFQATT and SNEGSKA (reference sequence). CDR3 length: 10 residues. Described time point: blood 4 weeks post-SBRT, at nephrectomy. Treatment described: 15 Gy SBRT to primary tumor, nephrectomy 4 weeks later. Nephrectomy followed 15 Gy stereotactic body radiation by 4 weeks. Radiation-treated patients gave blood at baseline, week 2 and week 4. The protocol was immunoSEQ multiplex PCR, while the TCRdb copy is restricted to in-frame clones and leaves out a portion. The data show around 99,000 clones, with 84% seen just once and around 7.7% held by the top ten.

The chain joins TRBV20-1 to TRBJ2-5; D remains ambiguous. Material: blood, obtained from a patient whose treatment included radiotherapy and nephrectomy. The TCR comes from a man aged 55 to 69 with renal cell carcinoma. The CDR3 sequence is CSATRETQYF. CDR3 coding DNA: TGCAGTGCAACACGCGAGACCCAGTACTTC.